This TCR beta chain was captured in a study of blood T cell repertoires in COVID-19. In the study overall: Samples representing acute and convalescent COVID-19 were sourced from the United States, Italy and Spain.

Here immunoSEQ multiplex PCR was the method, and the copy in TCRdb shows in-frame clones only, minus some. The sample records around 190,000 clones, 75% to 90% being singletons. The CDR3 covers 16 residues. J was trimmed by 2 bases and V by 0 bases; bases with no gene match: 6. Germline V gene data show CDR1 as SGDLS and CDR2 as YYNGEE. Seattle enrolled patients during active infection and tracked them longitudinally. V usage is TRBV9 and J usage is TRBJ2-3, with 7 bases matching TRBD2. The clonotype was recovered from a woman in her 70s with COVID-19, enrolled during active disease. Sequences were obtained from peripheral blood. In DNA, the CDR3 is TGTGCCAGCAGCGTAGGGGAGGGCGGAAACACAGATACGCAGTATTTT. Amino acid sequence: CASSVGEGGNTDTQYF.